The clone carrying this TCR beta chain was seen repeatedly, ten times or more. The antigen is unknown. A 5'RACE template-switching step, the method used to make TCR cDNA, added a universal primer site and UMIs. TCRdb ran MiXCR on the 5' RACE reads and lists one entry per CDR3 protein. The sample includes 250,000 or so distinct CDR3 sequences, over 3% of them seen just once. Germline CDR1 and CDR2: SGHRS and YFSETQ. This CDR3 is 15 amino acids long. V gave up 0 bases and J gave up 6 bases, with 12 bases separating them. This sample was included in a study of T cells after yellow fever vaccination. For the study at large: Fractions containing few cells were prepared with SMART-Seq v4 Ultra Low Input. General study results and limits: Most primary-vaccination clones recurred post-booster (around 95% CD4, just over 85% CD8). Peak timing came faster in the weaker secondary response, day 5 versus 15.

Specimen: PBMCs, collected 15 days after the yellow fever booster vaccination. The sequence was obtained from a man aged 18-30 years who received the YFV17D yellow fever vaccine. The chain links TRBV5-1 to TRBJ2-2, with D perhaps TRBD1 (5 bases). The CDR3 DNA reads as TGCGCCAGCAGCTTGGCCCGACAGCCCGCCGGGGAGCTGTTTTTT. Its translation: CASSLARQPAGELFF.